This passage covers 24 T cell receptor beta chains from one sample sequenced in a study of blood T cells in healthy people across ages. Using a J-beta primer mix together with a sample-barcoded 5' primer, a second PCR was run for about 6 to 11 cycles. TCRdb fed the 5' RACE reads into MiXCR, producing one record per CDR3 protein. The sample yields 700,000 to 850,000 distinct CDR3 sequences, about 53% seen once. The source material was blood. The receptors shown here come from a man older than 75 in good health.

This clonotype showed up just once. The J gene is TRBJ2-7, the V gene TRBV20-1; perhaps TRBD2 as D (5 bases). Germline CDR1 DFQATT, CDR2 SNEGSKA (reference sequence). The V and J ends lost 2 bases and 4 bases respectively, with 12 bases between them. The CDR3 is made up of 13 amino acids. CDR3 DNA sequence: TGCAGTGCTAGACAGGCCCCGGGATACGAGCAGTACTTC. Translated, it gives CSARQAPGYEQYF.

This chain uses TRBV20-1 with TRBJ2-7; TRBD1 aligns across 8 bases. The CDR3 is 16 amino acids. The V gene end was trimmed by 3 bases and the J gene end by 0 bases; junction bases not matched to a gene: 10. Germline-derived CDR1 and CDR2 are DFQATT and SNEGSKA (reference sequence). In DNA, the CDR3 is TGCAGTGCTAGGCGTGGGGACAGGACTTACTCCTACGAGCAGTACTTC. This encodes CSARRGDRTYSYEQYF.

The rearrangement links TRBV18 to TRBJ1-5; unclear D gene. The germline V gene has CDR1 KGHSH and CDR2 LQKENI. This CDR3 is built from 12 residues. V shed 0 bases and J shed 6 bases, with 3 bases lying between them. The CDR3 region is CASSPPTQPQHF. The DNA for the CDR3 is TGTGCCAGCTCACCACCCACTCAGCCCCAGCATTTT. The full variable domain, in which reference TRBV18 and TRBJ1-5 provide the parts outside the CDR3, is NAGVMQNPRHLVRRRGQEARLRCSPMKGHSHVYWYRQLPEEGLKFMVYLQKENIIDESGMPKERFSAEFPKEGPSILRIQQVVRGDSAAYFCASSPPTQPQHFGDGTRLSIL.

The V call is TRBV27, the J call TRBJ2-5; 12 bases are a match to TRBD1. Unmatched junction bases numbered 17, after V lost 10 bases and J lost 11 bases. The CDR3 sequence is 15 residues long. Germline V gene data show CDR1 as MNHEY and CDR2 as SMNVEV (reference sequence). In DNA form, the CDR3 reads TGTGCCACTCATTTGGGACAGGGGGCCCCAAATGGGCAGTACTTC. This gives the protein CATHLGQGAPNGQYF.

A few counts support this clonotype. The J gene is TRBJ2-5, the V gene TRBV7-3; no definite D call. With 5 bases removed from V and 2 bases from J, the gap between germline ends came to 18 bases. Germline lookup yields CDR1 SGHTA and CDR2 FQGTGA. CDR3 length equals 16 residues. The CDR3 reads CASSPAGTYPQETQYF. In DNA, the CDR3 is TGTGCCAGCAGCCCGGCAGGTACTTACCCTCAAGAGACCCAGTACTTC. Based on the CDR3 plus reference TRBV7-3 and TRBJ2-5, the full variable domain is GAGVSQTPSNKVTEKGKYVELRCDPISGHTALYWYRQSLGQGPEFLIYFQGTGAADDSGLPNDRFFAVRPEGSVSTLKIQRTERGDSAVYLCASSPAGTYPQETQYFGPGTRLLVL.

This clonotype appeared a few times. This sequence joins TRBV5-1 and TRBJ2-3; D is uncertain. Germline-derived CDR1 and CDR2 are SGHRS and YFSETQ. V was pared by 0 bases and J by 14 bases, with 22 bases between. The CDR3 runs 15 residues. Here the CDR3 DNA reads TGCGCCAGCAGCTTGGATCCGGCGTCATCCAGATACGCGTATTTT. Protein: CASSLDPASSRYAYF.

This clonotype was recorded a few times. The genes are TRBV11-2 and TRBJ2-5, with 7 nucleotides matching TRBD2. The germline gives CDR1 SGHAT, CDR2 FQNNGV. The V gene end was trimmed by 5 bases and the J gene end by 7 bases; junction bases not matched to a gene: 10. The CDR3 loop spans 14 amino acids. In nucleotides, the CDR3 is TGTGCCAGCAGCCAAGAGAGCGGGATCGGGACCCAGTACTTC. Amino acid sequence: CASSQESGIGTQYF.

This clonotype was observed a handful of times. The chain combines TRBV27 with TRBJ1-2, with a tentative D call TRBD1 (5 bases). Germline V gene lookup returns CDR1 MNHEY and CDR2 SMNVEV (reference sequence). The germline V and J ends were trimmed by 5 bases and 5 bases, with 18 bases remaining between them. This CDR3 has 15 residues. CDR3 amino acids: CASSAWGTDLYGYTF. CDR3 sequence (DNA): TGTGCCAGCAGTGCCTGGGGCACCGATCTATATGGCTACACCTTC.

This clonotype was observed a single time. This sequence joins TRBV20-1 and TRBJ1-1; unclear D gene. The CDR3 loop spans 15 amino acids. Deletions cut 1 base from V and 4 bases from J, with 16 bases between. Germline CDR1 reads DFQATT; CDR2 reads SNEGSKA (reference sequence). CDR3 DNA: TGCAGTGCTAGAGTCCTGACCCCCAAAGGCACTGAAGCTTTCTTT. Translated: CSARVLTPKGTEAFF.

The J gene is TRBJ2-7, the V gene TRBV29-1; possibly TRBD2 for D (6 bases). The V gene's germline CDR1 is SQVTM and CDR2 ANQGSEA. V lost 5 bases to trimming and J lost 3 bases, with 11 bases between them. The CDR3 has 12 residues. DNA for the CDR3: TGCAGCGTTCGATGGGGGGTCTACGAGCAGTACTTC. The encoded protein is CSVRWGVYEQYF.

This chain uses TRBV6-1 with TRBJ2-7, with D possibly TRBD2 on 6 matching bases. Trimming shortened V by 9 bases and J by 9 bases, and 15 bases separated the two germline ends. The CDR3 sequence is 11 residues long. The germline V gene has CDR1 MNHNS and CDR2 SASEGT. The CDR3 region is CASFSGTPQYF. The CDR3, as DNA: TGTGCCAGTTTCTCGGGGACTCCGCAGTACTTC.

The CDR3 nucleotides are TGTGCCAGCTCTACTGGGGGGGGAGCCCCCACAGATACGCAGTATTTT. It translates to CASSTGGGAPTDTQYF. V gene TRBV28 combines with J gene TRBJ2-3; TRBD2 agrees at 7 bases. The CDR3 covers 16 residues. After removal of 8 bases from V and 2 bases from J, the junction contained 13 bases not matched to a gene. Germline CDR1 MDHEN, CDR2 SYDVKM.

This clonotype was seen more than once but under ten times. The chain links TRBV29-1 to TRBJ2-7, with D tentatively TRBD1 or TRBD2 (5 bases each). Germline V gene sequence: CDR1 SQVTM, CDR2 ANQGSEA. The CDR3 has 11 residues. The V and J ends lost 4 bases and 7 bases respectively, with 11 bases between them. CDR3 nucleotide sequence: TGCAGCGTTGGAAGGGACCAGGAGCAGTACTTC. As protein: CSVGRDQEQYF.

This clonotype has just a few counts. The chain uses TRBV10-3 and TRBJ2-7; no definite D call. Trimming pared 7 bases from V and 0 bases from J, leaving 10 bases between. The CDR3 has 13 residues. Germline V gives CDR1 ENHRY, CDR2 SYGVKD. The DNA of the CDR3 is TGTGCCATCACAACAGAATACTCCTACGAGCAGTACTTC. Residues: CAITTEYSYEQYF.

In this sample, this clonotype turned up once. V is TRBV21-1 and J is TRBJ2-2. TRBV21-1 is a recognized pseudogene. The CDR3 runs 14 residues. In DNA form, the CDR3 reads TGTGCCAGCAGCAGGAGACTCGATACCGGGGAGCTGTTTTTT. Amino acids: CASSRRLDTGELFF.

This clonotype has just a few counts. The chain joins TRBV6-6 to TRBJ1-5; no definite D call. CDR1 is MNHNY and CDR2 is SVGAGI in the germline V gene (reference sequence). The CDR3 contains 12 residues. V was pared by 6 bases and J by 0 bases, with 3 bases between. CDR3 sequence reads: CASRDSNQPQHF. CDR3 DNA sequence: TGTGCCAGCAGAGATAGCAATCAGCCCCAGCATTTT.

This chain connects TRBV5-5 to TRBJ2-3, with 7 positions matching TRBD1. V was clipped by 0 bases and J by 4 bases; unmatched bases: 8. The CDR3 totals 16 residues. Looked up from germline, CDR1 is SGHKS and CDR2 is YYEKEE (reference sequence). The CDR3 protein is CASSLVGTVLPDTQYF. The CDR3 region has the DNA TGTGCCAGCAGCTTGGTCGGGACAGTACTCCCAGATACGCAGTATTTT. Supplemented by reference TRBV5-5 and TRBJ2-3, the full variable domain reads DAGVTQSPTHLIKTRGQQVTLRCSPISGHKSVSWYQQVLGQGPQFIFQYYEKEERGRGNFPDRFSARQFPNYSSELNVNALLLGDSALYLCASSLVGTVLPDTQYFGPGTRLTVL.

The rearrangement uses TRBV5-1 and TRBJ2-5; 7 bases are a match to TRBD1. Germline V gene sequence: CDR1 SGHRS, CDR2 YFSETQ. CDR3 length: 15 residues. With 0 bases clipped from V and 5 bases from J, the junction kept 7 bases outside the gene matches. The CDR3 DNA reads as TGCGCCAGCAGCTTGGTGGATACAGGGGCCGAGACCCAGTACTTC. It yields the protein CASSLVDTGAETQYF.

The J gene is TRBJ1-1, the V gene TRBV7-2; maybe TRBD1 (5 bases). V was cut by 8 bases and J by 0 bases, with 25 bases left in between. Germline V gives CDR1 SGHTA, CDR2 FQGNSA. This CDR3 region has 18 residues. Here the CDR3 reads CASGHRAQAQLLNTEAFF. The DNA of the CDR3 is TGTGCCAGCGGCCATAGGGCACAGGCCCAGCTCTTGAACACTGAAGCTTTCTTT. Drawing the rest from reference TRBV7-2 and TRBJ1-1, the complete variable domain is GAGVSQSPSNKVTEKGKDVELRCDPISGHTALYWYRQSLGQGLEFLIYFQGNSAPDKSGLPSDRFSAERTGGSVSTLTIQRTQQEDSAVYLCASGHRAQAQLLNTEAFFGQGTRLTVV.

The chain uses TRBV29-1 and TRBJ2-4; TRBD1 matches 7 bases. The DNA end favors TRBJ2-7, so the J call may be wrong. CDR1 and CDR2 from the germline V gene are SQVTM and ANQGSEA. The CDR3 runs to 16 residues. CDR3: CSVERQGMDSSYEQYF. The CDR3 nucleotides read TGCAGCGTTGAAAGACAGGGCATGGACTCCTCCTACGAGCAGTACTTC.

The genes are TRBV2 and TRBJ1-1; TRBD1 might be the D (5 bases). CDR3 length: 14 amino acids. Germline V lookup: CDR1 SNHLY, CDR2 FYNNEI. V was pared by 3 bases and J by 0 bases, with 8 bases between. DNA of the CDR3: TGTGCCAGCAGTGAGGGAGGGGTGAACACTGAAGCTTTCTTT. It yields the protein CASSEGGVNTEAFF.

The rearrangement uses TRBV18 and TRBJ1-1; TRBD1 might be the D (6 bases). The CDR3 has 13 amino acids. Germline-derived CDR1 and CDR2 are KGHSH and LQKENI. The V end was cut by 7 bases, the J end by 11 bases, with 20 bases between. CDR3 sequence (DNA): TGTGCCAGCTGTACAGGGCTGGATCAGACGGCTTTCTTT. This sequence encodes CASCTGLDQTAFF. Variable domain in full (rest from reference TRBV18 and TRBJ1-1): NAGVMQNPRHLVRRRGQEARLRCSPMKGHSHVYWYRQLPEEGLKFMVYLQKENIIDESGMPKERFSAEFPKEGPSILRIQQVVRGDSAAYFCASCTGLDQTAFFGQGTRLTVV.

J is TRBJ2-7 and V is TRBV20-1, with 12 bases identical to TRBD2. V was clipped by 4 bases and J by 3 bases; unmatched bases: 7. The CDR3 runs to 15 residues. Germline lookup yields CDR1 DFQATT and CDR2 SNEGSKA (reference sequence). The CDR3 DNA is TGCAGTGCTAATGGGGCTAGCGGGAGGGACTACGAGCAGTACTTC. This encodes CSANGASGRDYEQYF.

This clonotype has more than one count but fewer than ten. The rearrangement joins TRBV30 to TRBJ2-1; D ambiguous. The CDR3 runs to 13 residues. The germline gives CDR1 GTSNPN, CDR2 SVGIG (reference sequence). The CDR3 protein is CAWGPTTYNEQFF. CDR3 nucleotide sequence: TGTGCTTGGGGTCCCACGACCTACAATGAGCAGTTCTTC.